This is a list of T cell receptor beta chains from one sample in a study of sequential checkpoint blockade in melanoma. TCRdb's table, derived via immunoSEQ multiplex PCR, lists solely in-frame clones and lacks some. The repertoire holds about 13,000 clones, with around 82% as singletons. The input for sequencing was CD8+ T cells sorted from blood (inferred from file names), taken from a patient given nivolumab and ipilimumab in sequence. Source of these receptors: a human donor with melanoma. Both conserved end residues are part of each CDR3. A D gene is named only where the DNA matches it firmly. Clone size is shown for a subset of rows, as once, few, many or a class of expanded clone.

j_call: TRBJ2-7; cdr3_length: 15; v_call: TRBV7-8; d_call: TRBD1; clone_size: .; cdr3_aa: CASSSSGTGVHEQYF; cdr3_nt: TGTGCCAGCAGCTCCTCCGGGACAGGGGTCCACGAGCAGTACTTC
j_call: TRBJ1-2; cdr3_length: 17; v_call: TRBV7-8; d_call: TRBD1; clone_size: .; cdr3_aa: CASSLGFGQGGNYGYTF; cdr3_nt: TGTGCCAGCAGCTTAGGCTTTGGACAGGGAGGTAACTATGGCTACACCTTC
j_call: TRBJ2-5; cdr3_length: 11; v_call: TRBV6-5; d_call: .; clone_size: .; cdr3_aa: CASMGRETQYF; cdr3_nt: TGTGCCAGCATGGGGCGGGAGACCCAGTACTTC
j_call: TRBJ1-5; cdr3_length: 15; v_call: TRBV19; d_call: TRBD1; clone_size: .; cdr3_aa: CASSITDRGDQPQHF; cdr3_nt: TGTGCCAGTAGTATAACAGACAGGGGCGACCAGCCCCAGCATTTT
j_call: TRBJ2-1; cdr3_length: 16; v_call: TRBV14; d_call: .; clone_size: .; cdr3_aa: CASSQVTGPPYNEQFF; cdr3_nt: TGTGCCAGCAGCCAAGTGACTGGCCCCCCCTACAATGAGCAGTTCTTC
j_call: TRBJ2-1; cdr3_length: 13; v_call: TRBV5-1; d_call: .; clone_size: .; cdr3_aa: CASSLTGRFEQFF; cdr3_nt: TGCGCCAGCAGCTTGACAGGGCGGTTTGAGCAGTTCTTC
j_call: TRBJ2-3; cdr3_length: 17; v_call: TRBV4-2; d_call: .; clone_size: .; cdr3_aa: CASSQEGGGNGGDTQYF; cdr3_nt: TGTGCCAGCAGCCAAGAGGGAGGCGGGAACGGGGGAGATACGCAGTATTTT
j_call: TRBJ2-7; cdr3_length: 16; v_call: TRBV7-9; d_call: TRBD1; clone_size: .; cdr3_aa: CASTQGGTGGIREQYF; cdr3_nt: TGTGCCAGCACCCAAGGGGGAACAGGGGGCATTCGCGAGCAGTACTTC
j_call: TRBJ2-1; cdr3_length: 14; v_call: TRBV10-3; d_call: .; clone_size: .; cdr3_aa: CAISVTTTGNEQFF; cdr3_nt: TGTGCCATCAGTGTCACGACTACCGGCAATGAGCAGTTCTTC
j_call: TRBJ1-1; cdr3_length: 17; v_call: TRBV28; d_call: TRBD1; clone_size: .; cdr3_aa: CASSYIRQGRVNTEAFF; cdr3_nt: TGTGCCAGCAGTTATATCCGACAGGGGAGGGTGAACACTGAAGCTTTCTTT
j_call: TRBJ2-7; cdr3_length: 13; v_call: TRBV10-3; d_call: TRBD1; clone_size: .; cdr3_aa: CALGQGLTYEQYF; cdr3_nt: TGTGCCCTAGGACAGGGGCTAACCTACGAGCAGTACTTC
j_call: TRBJ1-5; cdr3_length: 16; v_call: TRBV4-1; d_call: .; clone_size: .; cdr3_aa: CASSQFDSYSNQPQHF; cdr3_nt: TGCGCCAGCAGCCAATTCGACAGCTATAGCAATCAGCCCCAGCATTTT
j_call: TRBJ2-3; cdr3_length: 13; v_call: TRBV7-3; d_call: .; clone_size: .; cdr3_aa: CASSSSGGNTQYF; cdr3_nt: TGTGCCAGCAGCTCCTCCGGGGGAAATACGCAGTATTTT
j_call: TRBJ2-1; cdr3_length: 13; v_call: TRBV25-1; d_call: TRBD1; clone_size: .; cdr3_aa: CASGTGNWDEQFF; cdr3_nt: TGTGCCAGCGGGACAGGGAATTGGGATGAGCAGTTCTTC
j_call: TRBJ1-6; cdr3_length: 16; v_call: TRBV6-1; d_call: TRBD1; clone_size: few; cdr3_aa: CASSEEGTGINSPLHF; cdr3_nt: TGTGCCAGCAGTGAAGAAGGGACAGGGATTAATTCACCCCTCCACTTT
j_call: TRBJ2-7; cdr3_length: 13; v_call: TRBV7-9; d_call: .; clone_size: once; cdr3_aa: CASSLAEYNEQYF; cdr3_nt: TGTGCCAGCAGCTTAGCGGAGTACAACGAGCAGTACTTC
j_call: TRBJ2-3; cdr3_length: 17; v_call: TRBV6-4; d_call: TRBD2; clone_size: .; cdr3_aa: CASSPSGGTASTDTQYF; cdr3_nt: TGTGCCAGCAGTCCTAGCGGGGGAACAGCTAGCACAGATACGCAGTATTTT
j_call: TRBJ1-2; cdr3_length: 15; v_call: TRBV14; d_call: .; clone_size: .; cdr3_aa: CASSQTTSRLDGYTF; cdr3_nt: TGTGCCAGCAGCCAAACGACGTCCAGGCTGGATGGCTACACCTTC
j_call: TRBJ2-1; cdr3_length: 15; v_call: TRBV25-1; d_call: TRBD2; clone_size: .; cdr3_aa: CASSVASGSGYEQFF; cdr3_nt: TGTGCCAGCAGTGTTGCTAGCGGGAGTGGGTATGAGCAGTTCTTC
j_call: TRBJ2-2; cdr3_length: 11; v_call: TRBV20-1; d_call: .; clone_size: medium-sized; cdr3_aa: CSASSSGELFF; cdr3_nt: TGCAGTGCTAGTTCCTCCGGGGAGCTGTTTTTT
j_call: TRBJ2-7; cdr3_length: 15; v_call: TRBV7-9; d_call: TRBD1; clone_size: .; cdr3_aa: CASSPGTGLSYEQYF; cdr3_nt: TGTGCCAGCAGCCCAGGGACAGGCCTCTCCTACGAGCAGTACTTC
j_call: TRBJ1-5; cdr3_length: 15; v_call: TRBV27; d_call: .; clone_size: .; cdr3_aa: CASSLPRVGNQPQHF; cdr3_nt: TGTGCCAGCAGTTTACCCAGGGTCGGCAATCAGCCCCAGCATTTT
j_call: TRBJ2-1; cdr3_length: 14; v_call: TRBV4-1; d_call: .; clone_size: .; cdr3_aa: CASSRGGPSDEQFF; cdr3_nt: TGCGCCAGCAGCCGGGGGGGGCCTAGCGACGAGCAGTTCTTC
j_call: TRBJ1-5; cdr3_length: 16; v_call: TRBV5-8; d_call: .; clone_size: .; cdr3_aa: CASSVGGLYSNQPQHF; cdr3_nt: TGTGCCAGCAGCGTCGGGGGGCTATATAGCAATCAGCCCCAGCATTTT
j_call: TRBJ1-3; cdr3_length: 14; v_call: TRBV29-1; d_call: .; clone_size: .; cdr3_aa: CSVAAGLTGNTIYF; cdr3_nt: TGCAGCGTTGCGGCAGGGCTTACTGGAAACACCATATATTTT
j_call: TRBJ1-5; cdr3_length: 14; v_call: TRBV6-5; d_call: TRBD1; clone_size: .; cdr3_aa: CASGDRGISQPQHF; cdr3_nt: TGTGCCAGCGGAGACAGGGGGATATCTCAGCCCCAGCATTTT
j_call: TRBJ2-7; cdr3_length: 14; v_call: TRBV11-2; d_call: TRBD1; clone_size: .; cdr3_aa: CASSFGTGTYEQYF; cdr3_nt: TGTGCCAGCAGCTTCGGGACAGGTACCTACGAGCAGTACTTC
j_call: TRBJ2-7; cdr3_length: 13; v_call: TRBV9; d_call: .; clone_size: .; cdr3_aa: CASSRGGGDEQYF; cdr3_nt: TGTGCCAGCAGCAGGGGGGGTGGCGACGAGCAGTACTTC
j_call: TRBJ2-1; cdr3_length: 14; v_call: TRBV28; d_call: TRBD2; clone_size: .; cdr3_aa: CASTTSGIYNEQFF; cdr3_nt: TGTGCCAGCACGACTAGCGGGATATACAATGAGCAGTTCTTC
j_call: TRBJ2-7; cdr3_length: 15; v_call: TRBV4-3; d_call: .; clone_size: .; cdr3_aa: CASSQAQAGWYEQYF; cdr3_nt: TGCGCCAGCAGCCAAGCCCAGGCGGGTTGGTACGAGCAGTACTTC
j_call: TRBJ2-7; cdr3_length: 12; v_call: TRBV2; d_call: .; clone_size: once; cdr3_aa: CASTGRTYEQYF; cdr3_nt: TGTGCCAGCACGGGAAGGACCTACGAGCAGTACTTC
j_call: TRBJ2-2; cdr3_length: 15; v_call: TRBV9; d_call: TRBD2; clone_size: .; cdr3_aa: CASSPRAGGRGELFF; cdr3_nt: TGTGCCAGCAGCCCCCGAGCGGGAGGGCGAGGGGAGCTGTTTTTT
j_call: TRBJ2-7; cdr3_length: 15; v_call: TRBV29-1; d_call: .; clone_size: .; cdr3_aa: CSVYTGTSSPYEQYF; cdr3_nt: TGCAGCGTCTACACCGGGACATCGAGTCCCTACGAGCAGTACTTC
j_call: TRBJ1-2; cdr3_length: 15; v_call: TRBV29-1; d_call: TRBD1; clone_size: .; cdr3_aa: CSVPLATGITYGYTF; cdr3_nt: TGCAGCGTCCCCTTGGCGACAGGGATTACATATGGCTACACCTTC
j_call: TRBJ2-7; cdr3_length: 16; v_call: TRBV4-1; d_call: TRBD1; clone_size: .; cdr3_aa: CASSQEAGTGFYEQYF; cdr3_nt: TGCGCCAGCAGCCAAGAGGCCGGGACAGGGTTCTACGAGCAGTACTTC
j_call: TRBJ2-2; cdr3_length: 15; v_call: TRBV7-9; d_call: .; clone_size: .; cdr3_aa: CASSDPAANTGELFF; cdr3_nt: TGTGCCAGCAGCGACCCGGCGGCGAACACCGGGGAGCTGTTTTTT
j_call: TRBJ2-1; cdr3_length: 12; v_call: TRBV5-6; d_call: .; clone_size: .; cdr3_aa: CASSWASPEQFF; cdr3_nt: TGTGCCAGCAGCTGGGCTAGCCCTGAGCAGTTCTTC
j_call: TRBJ1-2; cdr3_length: 15; v_call: TRBV19; d_call: TRBD1; clone_size: few; cdr3_aa: CASSTTGTGIYGYTF; cdr3_nt: TGTGCCAGTAGTACGACCGGGACAGGGATCTATGGCTACACCTTC
j_call: TRBJ2-3; cdr3_length: 15; v_call: TRBV2; d_call: TRBD2; clone_size: .; cdr3_aa: CASSVSGGRTDTQYF; cdr3_nt: TGTGCCAGCAGTGTTAGCGGGGGACGCACAGATACGCAGTATTTT
j_call: TRBJ1-5; cdr3_length: 15; v_call: TRBV2; d_call: .; clone_size: .; cdr3_aa: CANSGRQNSNQPQHF; cdr3_nt: TGTGCCAACAGTGGTCGACAGAATAGCAATCAGCCCCAGCATTTT
j_call: TRBJ2-7; cdr3_length: 12; v_call: TRBV7-6; d_call: .; clone_size: .; cdr3_aa: CASSSTGNEQYF; cdr3_nt: TGTGCCAGCAGCTCCACCGGGAACGAGCAGTACTTC